This entry describes one TCR beta chain. The CDR3 contains 14 residues. V lost 5 bases and J lost 5, with 15 bases in between. One entry per CDR3 protein results from TCRdb running MiXCR on the 5' RACE reads. Among fewer than 400,000 distinct CDR3 sequences listed, roughly 15% were seen once. This entry belongs to a study of CD8 T cells in ankylosing spondylitis. The sequence came from a male donor with ankylosing spondylitis or in good health (not recorded which). The specimen was blood, either unsorted or a sorted T cell fraction (not recorded which). The chain links TRBV12-3 or TRBV12-4 to TRBJ1-2; no firm D call. The CDR3 sequence: CASSPLGSGYGYTF. CDR3 coding DNA: TGTGCCAGCAGTCCCCTGGGTTCCGGTTATGGCTACACCTTC.